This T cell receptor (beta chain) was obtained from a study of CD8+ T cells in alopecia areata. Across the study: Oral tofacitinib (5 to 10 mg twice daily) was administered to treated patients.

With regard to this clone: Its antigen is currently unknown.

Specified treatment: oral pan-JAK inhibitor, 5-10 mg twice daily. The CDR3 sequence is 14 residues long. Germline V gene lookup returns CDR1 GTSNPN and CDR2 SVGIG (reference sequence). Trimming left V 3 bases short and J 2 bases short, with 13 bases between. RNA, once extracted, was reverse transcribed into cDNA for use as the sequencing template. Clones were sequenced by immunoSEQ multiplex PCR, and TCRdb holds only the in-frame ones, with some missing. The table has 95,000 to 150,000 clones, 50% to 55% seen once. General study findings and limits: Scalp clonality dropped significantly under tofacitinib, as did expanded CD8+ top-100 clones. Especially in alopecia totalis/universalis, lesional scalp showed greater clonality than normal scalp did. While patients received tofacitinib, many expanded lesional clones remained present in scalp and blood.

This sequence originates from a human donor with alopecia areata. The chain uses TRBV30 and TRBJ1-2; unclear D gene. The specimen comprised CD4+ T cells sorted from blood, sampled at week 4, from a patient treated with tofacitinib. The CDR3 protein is CAWRQGGGNYGYTF. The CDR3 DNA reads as TGTGCCTGGAGACAAGGAGGTGGCAACTATGGCTACACCTTC.